A selection of T cell receptor beta chains follows, all from one sample in a study of blood T cell repertoires in COVID-19. The repertoire was sequenced with immunoSEQ multiplex PCR; TCRdb's copy has only in-frame clones and lacks some. The profile shows tens of thousands of clones, around 83% of them singletons. Sequenced sample: peripheral blood. These receptors all come from a woman of 80 years or more with acute or convalescent COVID-19. The CDR3 runs from the conserved cysteine through the conserved F or W. D genes are given only for firm matches. Expanded clones get a size class; other rows say once, few or many, or leave the size out.

TRBJ2-2,NA,TRBD1,TRBV2,16,TGTGCCAGCAGGATGGGACAGATAACGAACACCGGGGAGCTGTTTTTT,CASRMGQITNTGELFF
TRBJ1-2,few,TRBD1,TRBV10-3,12,TGTGCCATCAGTGGGGACAGCTATGGCTACACCTTC,CAISGDSYGYTF
TRBJ1-5,once,NA,TRBV19,15,TGTGCCAGTAAGGGAGGAACGGCCGCTAATCAGCCCCAGCATTTT,CASKGGTAANQPQHF
TRBJ2-3,NA,NA,TRBV7-9,14,TGTGCCAGCAGCCAGACAGGATTCACAGATACGCAGTATTTT,CASSQTGFTDTQYF
TRBJ1-3,once,TRBD1,TRBV5-4,16,TGTGCCAGCAGCTCTCGGGACAGGGGCTCTGGAAACACCATATATTTT,CASSSRDRGSGNTIYF
TRBJ2-5,NA,NA,TRBV11-2,15,TGTGCCAGCAGCTTAGATTCCGTGAGCCGGGGGACCCAGTACTTC,CASSLDSVSRGTQYF
TRBJ2-2,few,TRBD1,TRBV27,15,TGTGCCAGCAGTATTGGGACAGGGGCCACCGGGGAGCTGTTTTTT,CASSIGTGATGELFF
TRBJ1-2,once,NA,TRBV30,12,TGTGCCTGGAGTGTGTCCCTTTATGGCTACACCTTC,CAWSVSLYGYTF
TRBJ2-3,NA,TRBD2,TRBV19,15,TGTGCCAGTAAGAGTAGCGGGGGGGTGCAAGATACGCAGTATTTT,CASKSSGGVQDTQYF
TRBJ1-3,NA,NA,TRBV7-6,14,TGTGCCAGCGGAGGTGGGTCTCGTGGAAACACCATATATTTT,CASGGGSRGNTIYF
TRBJ1-2,NA,NA,TRBV6-5,12,TGTGCCAGCAGTCGACACCCATTGGGCTACACCTTC,CASSRHPLGYTF
TRBJ2-7,few,TRBD2,TRBV5-4,15,TGTGCCAGCAGCTTGGGGTCGGGGGGACCATACGAGCAGTACTTC,CASSLGSGGPYEQYF
TRBJ1-6,NA,NA,TRBV6-5,15,TGTGCCAGCAGCTCCGGGGGGCCCTATAATTCACCCCTCCACTTT,CASSSGGPYNSPLHF
TRBJ1-6,NA,TRBD1,TRBV19,14,TGTGCCAGTAACTTACAGGGGGGGTCTTCACCCCTCCACTTT,CASNLQGGSSPLHF
TRBJ1-3,NA,NA,TRBV2,14,TGTGCCAGCAGTGCGGGGAACTCTGGAAACACCATATATTTT,CASSAGNSGNTIYF
TRBJ2-3,few,TRBD2,TRBV11-1,16,TGTGCCAGCAGCCCTCGCGGGGGGGCCTTCGAAGATACGCAGTATTTT,CASSPRGGAFEDTQYF
TRBJ1-1,NA,NA,TRBV30,11,TGTGCCTGGGCCATGAACACTGAAGCTTTCTTT,CAWAMNTEAFF
TRBJ1-2,few,NA,TRBV3-1/TRBV3-2,14,TGTGCCAGCAGCCAAGACCAGGGCAGCTATGGCTACACCTTC,CASSQDQGSYGYTF
TRBJ2-3,once,NA,TRBV27,16,TGTGCCAGCAGTTCCCTTTCTAGCGCTGGCACAGATACGCAGTATTTT,CASSSLSSAGTDTQYF
TRBJ2-1,once,TRBD2,TRBV18,16,TGTGCCAGCTCTCACCTCGGAGTAGCGGGAGACAATGAGCAGTTCTTC,CASSHLGVAGDNEQFF
TRBJ1-6,NA,TRBD1,TRBV6-5,14,TGTGCCAGCATCGCGGACAGGCGAAATTCACCCCTCCACTTT,CASIADRRNSPLHF
TRBJ2-1,NA,NA,TRBV11-2,13,TGTGCCAGCAGCCTCCGGGACAAAGCGGAACAGTTCTTC,CASSLRDKAEQFF